This T cell receptor beta chain appears in the sequencing data of a study of blood T cell repertoires in COVID-19. The overall study: PBMCs, B-cell-depleted T cells, or T cells were the source of the cDNA or gDNA that made up the material.

The data were produced by immunoSEQ multiplex PCR, yet TCRdb's version contains in-frame clones alone and is incomplete. The data show more than 200,000 clones, around 89% seen once. The V end was cut by 0 bases, the J end by 1 base, with 10 bases between. The germline V gene has CDR1 SEHNR and CDR2 FQNEAQ (reference sequence). This CDR3 spans 15 amino acids. Participants were aged 18 to 89 years from about 25 US areas. Recovered participants had two consecutive negative NP/OP PCR tests, healthcare professional clearance, or symptom resolution. This chain connects TRBV7-9 to TRBJ2-7, with unresolved D. Sequenced material: PBMCs or T cells enriched from blood (not recorded which). This sequence originates from a woman younger than 45 who had recovered from COVID-19. The CDR3 DNA is TGTGCCAGCAGCTTAGCTGGTAGCAGATCCTACGAGCAGTACTTC. Amino acid sequence: CASSLAGSRSYEQYF.